The source of this T cell receptor beta chain is a study of T-cell reconstitution after alpha-beta-depleted transplantation in children. Overall study results and limits: At the one-year point after transplant, T-cell counts and TCRbeta diversity were found to come mostly from T cells that had been newly produced.

There are many counts of this clonotype. Its antigen is undetermined. During its preparation, the TCRbeta library received unique molecular identifiers. TCRdb analysed the PCR reads with MiXCR anew, one entry per CDR3 protein. In the table there are under 750,000 distinct CDR3 sequences, roughly 24% of which are singletons. The CDR3 is 16 amino acids. Germline trimming cut 3 bases from V and 4 bases from J; bases unmatched to any gene: 7. The germline gives CDR1 SGHAT, CDR2 FQNNGV. This TCR came from a boy less than two years old who had a stem cell transplant for acute myeloid leukemia, so the T cells may come from the graft donor. This chain joins TRBV11-2 and TRBJ2-3; 10 bases line up with TRBD1. This sample comprised PBMCs, mostly from graft donor cells, obtained 360 days after TCRalphabeta/CD19-depleted stem cell transplant. This CDR3 reads CASSFLPGQGSDTQYF. CDR3 nucleotide sequence: TGTGCCAGCAGCTTTTTGCCGGGACAGGGGTCAGATACGCAGTATTTT.